This TCR beta chain was captured in a study of cytomegalovirus exposure and HLA in healthy donors. Study summary: A data release that came early held 75 million to 85 million unique TCRs from HLA-typed donors.

Turning to this clone: Antigen specificity is unknown.

60 Vbeta and 13 Jbeta primers were used in PCR. Method: immunoSEQ multiplex PCR; TCRdb's copy keeps in-frame clones and lacks some. The sample shows fewer than 250,000 clones, about 77% of them seen only once. The study, taken as a whole, reports: V- and J-gene trimming in TCR beta was tied to a missense DCLRE1C variant by an analysis performed later.

Germline V CDR1 and CDR2: SGHTA, FQGTGA. Germline trimming cut 4 bases from V and 4 bases from J; bases unmatched to any gene: 8. This CDR3 is built from 16 residues. The sequence was collected from a woman aged 30 to 39 in good health and CMV-seropositive. Specimen: PBMCs. V and J are TRBV7-3 and TRBJ2-3; 10 bases fit TRBD2. The CDR3 loop reads CASSSRSAGGPDTQYF. In DNA form, the CDR3 reads TGTGCCAGCAGCTCACGTTCAGCGGGGGGGCCAGATACGCAGTATTTT. Full variable domain (remainder filled in from reference TRBV7-3 and TRBJ2-3): GAGVSQTPSNKVTEKGKYVELRCDPISGHTALYWYRQSLGQGPEFLIYFQGTGAADDSGLPNDRFFAVRPEGSVSTLKIQRTERGDSAVYLCASSSRSAGGPDTQYFGPGTRLTVL.